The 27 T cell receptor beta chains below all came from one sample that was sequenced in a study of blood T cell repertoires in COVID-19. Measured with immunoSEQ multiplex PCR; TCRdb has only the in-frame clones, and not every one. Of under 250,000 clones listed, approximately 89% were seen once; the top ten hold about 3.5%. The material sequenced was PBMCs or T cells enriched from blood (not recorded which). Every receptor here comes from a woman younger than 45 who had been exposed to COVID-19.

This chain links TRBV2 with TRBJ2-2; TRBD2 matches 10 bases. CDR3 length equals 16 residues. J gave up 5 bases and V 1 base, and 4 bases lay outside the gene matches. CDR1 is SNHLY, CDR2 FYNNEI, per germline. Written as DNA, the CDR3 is TGTGCCAGCAGTGAAGGGCTAGCGGGAGAAACCGGGGAGCTGTTTTTT. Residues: CASSEGLAGETGELFF.

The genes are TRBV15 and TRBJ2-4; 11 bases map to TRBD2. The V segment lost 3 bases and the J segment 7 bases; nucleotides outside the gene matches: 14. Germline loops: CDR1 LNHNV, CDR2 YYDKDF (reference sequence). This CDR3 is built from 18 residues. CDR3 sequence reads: CATSRISGRAIGSNIQYF. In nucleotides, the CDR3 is TGTGCCACCAGCAGGATTAGCGGGAGGGCCATTGGGTCCAACATTCAGTACTTC.

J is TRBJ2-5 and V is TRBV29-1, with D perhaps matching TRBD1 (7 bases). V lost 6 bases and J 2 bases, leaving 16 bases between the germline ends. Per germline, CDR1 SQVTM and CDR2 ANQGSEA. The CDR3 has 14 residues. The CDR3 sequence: CSVGRGTAQETQYF. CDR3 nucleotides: TGCAGCGTGGGCCGGGGGACAGCACAAGAGACCCAGTACTTC.

The CDR3 here is CASSRGTGLAKNIQYF. The CDR3 coding sequence is TGTGCCAGCTCACGGGGGACAGGTCTCGCCAAAAACATTCAGTACTTC. This sequence joins TRBV18 and TRBJ2-4, with 8 nucleotides matching TRBD1. The germline gives CDR1 KGHSH, CDR2 LQKENI. J lost 1 base, V lost 4 bases, and 6 bases had no gene match. This CDR3 is 16 amino acids long.

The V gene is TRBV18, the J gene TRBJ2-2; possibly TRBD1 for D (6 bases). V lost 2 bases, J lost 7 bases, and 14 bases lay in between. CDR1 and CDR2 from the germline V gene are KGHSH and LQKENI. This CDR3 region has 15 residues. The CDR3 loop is CASSPLSGVGGELFF. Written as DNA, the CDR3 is TGTGCCAGCTCACCATTATCAGGGGTCGGCGGGGAGCTGTTTTTT.

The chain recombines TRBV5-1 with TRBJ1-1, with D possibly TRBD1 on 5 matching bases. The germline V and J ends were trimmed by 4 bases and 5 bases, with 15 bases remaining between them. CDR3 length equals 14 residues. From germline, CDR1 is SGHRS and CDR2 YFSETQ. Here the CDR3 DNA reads TGCGCCAGCAGCGAAGCAGGGTTGCGGACTGAAGCTTTCTTT. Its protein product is CASSEAGLRTEAFF.

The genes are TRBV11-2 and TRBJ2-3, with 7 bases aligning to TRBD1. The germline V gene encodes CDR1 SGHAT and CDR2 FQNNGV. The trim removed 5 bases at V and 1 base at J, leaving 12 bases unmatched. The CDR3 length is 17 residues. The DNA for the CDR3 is TGTGCCAGCAGCATCCTTCCAGGGGGTCTGGGCACAGATACGCAGTATTTT. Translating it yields CASSILPGGLGTDTQYF.

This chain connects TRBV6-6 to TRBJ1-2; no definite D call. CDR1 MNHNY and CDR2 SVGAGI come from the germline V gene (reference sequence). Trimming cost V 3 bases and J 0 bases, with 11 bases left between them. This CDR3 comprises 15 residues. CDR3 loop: CASSYEGRANYGYTF. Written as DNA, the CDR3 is TGTGCCAGCAGTTATGAAGGGAGGGCTAACTATGGCTACACCTTC.

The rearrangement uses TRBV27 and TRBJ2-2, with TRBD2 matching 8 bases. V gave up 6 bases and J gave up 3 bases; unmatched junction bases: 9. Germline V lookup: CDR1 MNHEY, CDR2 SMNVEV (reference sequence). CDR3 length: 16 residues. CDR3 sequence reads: CASSLGDSGDTGELFF. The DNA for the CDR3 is TGTGCCAGCAGCCTCGGTGATAGCGGGGACACCGGGGAGCTGTTTTTT.

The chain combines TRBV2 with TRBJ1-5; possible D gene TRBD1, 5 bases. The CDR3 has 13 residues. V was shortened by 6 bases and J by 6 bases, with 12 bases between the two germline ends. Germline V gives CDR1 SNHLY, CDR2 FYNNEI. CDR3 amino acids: CASSRGDGQPQHF. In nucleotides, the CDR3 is TGTGCCAGCAGCCGGGGGGACGGTCAGCCCCAGCATTTT.

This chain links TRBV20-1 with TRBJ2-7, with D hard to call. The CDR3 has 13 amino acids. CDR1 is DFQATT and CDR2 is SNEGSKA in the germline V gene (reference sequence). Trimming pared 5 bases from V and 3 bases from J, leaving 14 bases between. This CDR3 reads CSAGGSTGYEQYF. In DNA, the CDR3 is TGCAGTGCTGGTGGTAGTACGGGCTACGAGCAGTACTTC.

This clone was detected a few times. CDR3 residues: CASSVTGATYNEQFF. DNA for the CDR3: TGTGCCAGCAGTGTGACAGGAGCCACCTACAATGAGCAGTTCTTC. The J gene is TRBJ2-1, the V gene TRBV6-1, with a tentative D call TRBD1 (6 bases). Per germline, CDR1 MNHNS and CDR2 SASEGT. Trimming left V 4 bases short and J 2 bases short, with 12 bases between. The CDR3 contains 15 residues.

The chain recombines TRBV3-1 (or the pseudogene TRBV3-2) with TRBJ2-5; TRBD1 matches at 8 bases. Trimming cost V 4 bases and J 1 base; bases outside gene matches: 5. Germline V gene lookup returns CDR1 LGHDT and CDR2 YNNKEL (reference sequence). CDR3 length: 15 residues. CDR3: CASSPTDRGQETQYF. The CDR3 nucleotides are TGTGCCAGCAGCCCTACAGACAGGGGCCAAGAGACCCAGTACTTC.

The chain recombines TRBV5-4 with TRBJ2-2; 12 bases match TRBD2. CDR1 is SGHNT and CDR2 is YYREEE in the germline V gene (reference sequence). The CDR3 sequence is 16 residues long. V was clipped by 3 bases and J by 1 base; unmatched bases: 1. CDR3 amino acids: CASSSGLAGNTGELFF. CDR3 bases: TGTGCCAGCAGCTCGGGACTAGCGGGGAACACCGGGGAGCTGTTTTTT.

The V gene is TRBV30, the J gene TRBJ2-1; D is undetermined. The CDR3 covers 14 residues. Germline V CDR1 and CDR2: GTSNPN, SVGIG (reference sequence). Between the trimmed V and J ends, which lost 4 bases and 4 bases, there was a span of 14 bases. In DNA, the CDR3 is TGTGCCTGGAATCTGGGCAGGTTTTACAATGAGCAGTTCTTC. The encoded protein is CAWNLGRFYNEQFF.

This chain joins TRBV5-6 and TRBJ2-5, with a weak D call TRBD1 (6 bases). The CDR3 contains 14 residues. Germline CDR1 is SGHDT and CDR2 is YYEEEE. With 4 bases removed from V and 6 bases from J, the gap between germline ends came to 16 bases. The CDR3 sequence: CASSKYAGEQTQYF. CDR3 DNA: TGTGCCAGCAGCAAGTACGCAGGGGAGCAGACCCAGTACTTC.

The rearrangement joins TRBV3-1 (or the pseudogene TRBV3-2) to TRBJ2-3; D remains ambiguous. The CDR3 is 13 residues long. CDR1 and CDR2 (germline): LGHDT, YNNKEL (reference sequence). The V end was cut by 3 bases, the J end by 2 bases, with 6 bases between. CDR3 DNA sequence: TGTGCCAGCAGCCACCCCCTCACAGATACGCAGTATTTT. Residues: CASSHPLTDTQYF.

The CDR3 sequence is CASSLTGTSGFVGELFF. DNA of the CDR3: TGTGCCAGCAGCTTGACCGGGACTAGCGGGTTTGTCGGGGAGCTGTTTTTT. V usage is TRBV5-8 and J usage is TRBJ2-2; 12 nucleotides align to TRBD2. Germline trimming cut 1 base from V and 7 bases from J; bases unmatched to any gene: 8. Germline V CDR1 and CDR2: SGHTS, YDEGEE. The CDR3 loop spans 17 amino acids.

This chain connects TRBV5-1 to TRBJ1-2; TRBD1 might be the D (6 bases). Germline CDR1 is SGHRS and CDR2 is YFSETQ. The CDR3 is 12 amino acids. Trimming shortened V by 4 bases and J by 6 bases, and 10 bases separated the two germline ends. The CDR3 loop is CASSINRDGYTF. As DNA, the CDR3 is TGCGCCAGCAGCATCAACAGGGATGGCTACACCTTC.

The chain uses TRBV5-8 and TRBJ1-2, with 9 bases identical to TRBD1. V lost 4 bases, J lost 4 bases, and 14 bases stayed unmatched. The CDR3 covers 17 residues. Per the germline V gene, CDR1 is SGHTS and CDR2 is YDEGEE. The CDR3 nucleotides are TGTGCCAGCAGCCCCCACGGGACAGGGCTTGCAATCTATGGCTACACCTTC. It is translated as CASSPHGTGLAIYGYTF.

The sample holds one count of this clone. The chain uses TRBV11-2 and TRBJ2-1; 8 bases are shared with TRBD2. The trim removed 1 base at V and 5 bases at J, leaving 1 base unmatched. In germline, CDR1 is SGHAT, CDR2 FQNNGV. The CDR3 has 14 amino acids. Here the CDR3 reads CASSLGLAHNEQFF. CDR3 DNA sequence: TGTGCCAGCAGCTTAGGACTAGCGCACAATGAGCAGTTCTTC.

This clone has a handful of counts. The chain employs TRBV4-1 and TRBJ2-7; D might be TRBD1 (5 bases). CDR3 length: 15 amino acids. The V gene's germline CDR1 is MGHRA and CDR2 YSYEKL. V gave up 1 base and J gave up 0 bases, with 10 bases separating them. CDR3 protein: CASSQADRPSYEQYF. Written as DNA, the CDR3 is TGCGCCAGCAGCCAAGCCGACAGACCCTCCTACGAGCAGTACTTC.

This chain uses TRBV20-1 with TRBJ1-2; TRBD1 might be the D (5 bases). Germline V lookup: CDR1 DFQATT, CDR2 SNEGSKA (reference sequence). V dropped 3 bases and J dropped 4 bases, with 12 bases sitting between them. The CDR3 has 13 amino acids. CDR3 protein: CSASSTALYGYTF. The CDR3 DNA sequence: TGCAGTGCTAGTTCGACAGCCCTCTATGGCTACACCTTC.

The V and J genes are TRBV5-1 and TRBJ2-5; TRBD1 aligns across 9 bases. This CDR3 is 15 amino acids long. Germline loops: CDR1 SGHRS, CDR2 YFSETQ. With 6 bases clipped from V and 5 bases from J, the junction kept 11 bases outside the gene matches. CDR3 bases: TGCGCCAGCACTCCCGGGACAGGGAATAGGGAGACCCAGTACTTC. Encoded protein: CASTPGTGNRETQYF.

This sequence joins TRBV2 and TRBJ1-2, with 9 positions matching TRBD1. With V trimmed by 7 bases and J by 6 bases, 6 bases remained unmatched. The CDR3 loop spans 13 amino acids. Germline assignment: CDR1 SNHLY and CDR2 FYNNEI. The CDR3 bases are TGTGCCAGCACCCGGGACAGGGTGAATGGCTACACCTTC. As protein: CASTRDRVNGYTF.

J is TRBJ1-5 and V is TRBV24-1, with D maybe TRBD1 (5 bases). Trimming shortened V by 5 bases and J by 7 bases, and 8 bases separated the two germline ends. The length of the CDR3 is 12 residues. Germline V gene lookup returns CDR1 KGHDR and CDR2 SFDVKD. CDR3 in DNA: TGTGCCACCAGTGCGGGGGGGCAGCCCCAGCATTTT. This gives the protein CATSAGGQPQHF.

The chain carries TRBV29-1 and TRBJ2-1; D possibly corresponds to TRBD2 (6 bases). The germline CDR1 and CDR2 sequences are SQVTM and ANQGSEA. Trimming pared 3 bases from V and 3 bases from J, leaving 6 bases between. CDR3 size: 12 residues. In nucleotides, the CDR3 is TGCAGCGTTGATAGCGGCTACAATGAGCAGTTCTTC. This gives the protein CSVDSGYNEQFF.